A selection of T cell receptor beta chains follows, all from one sample in a study of cytomegalovirus exposure and HLA in healthy donors. Data came from immunoSEQ multiplex PCR; TCRdb stores just in-frame clones and leaves some out. This table holds about 130,000 clones. The sample consisted of PBMCs. The receptor source for this set is a woman aged 60-70 years in good health and CMV-seronegative. CDR3s include the opening cysteine and the closing phenylalanine or tryptophan. A D gene is named only where the DNA matches it firmly.

j_call | v_call | d_call | cdr3_nt | cdr3_aa
TRBJ2-7 | TRBV6-5 | TRBD1 | TGTGCCAGCAGTTACAGCTCGGGACAGCTCTCCTACGAGCAGTACTTC | CASSYSSGQLSYEQYF
TRBJ2-7 | TRBV28 | TRBD2 | TGTGCCAGCGCCCTAGGGAGGGCGGGCGAGCAGTACTTC | CASALGRAGEQYF
TRBJ2-3 | TRBV9 | TRBD2 | TGTGCCAGCAGCGTACAGGCGGGAGCTCGTGTCCCAGATACGCAGTATTTT | CASSVQAGARVPDTQYF
TRBJ1-2 | TRBV5-6 | . | TGTGCCAGCAGCTTATACTTTGGACAGAATAACTATGGCTACACCTTC | CASSLYFGQNNYGYTF
TRBJ1-5 | TRBV4-2 | . | TGTGCCAGCAGCCAAGAAATCTCTCAGCCCCAGCATTTT | CASSQEISQPQHF
TRBJ2-1 | TRBV29-1 | . | TGCAGCGTTCACACTACTTACATGCGGTATGAGCAGTTCTTC | CSVHTTYMRYEQFF
TRBJ2-7 | TRBV5-5 | . | TGTGCCAGCAGCTTTAGGGGGGAGGGATACGAGCAGTACTTC | CASSFRGEGYEQYF
TRBJ1-5 | TRBV19 | TRBD1 | TGTGCCAGTAGCCCGGGACAGGGTTTCGTTCAGCCCCAGCATTTT | CASSPGQGFVQPQHF
TRBJ1-4 | TRBV6-5 | . | TGTGCCAGCAGGCCCAGAACAACTAATGAAAAACTGTTTTTT | CASRPRTTNEKLFF
TRBJ1-5 | TRBV5-8 | . | TGTGCCAGCAGCTTGCTCAGGAATCAGCCCCAGCATTTT | CASSLLRNQPQHF
TRBJ2-1 | TRBV9 | TRBD2 | TGTGCCAGCAGCGAGAGCGGGACTGAGCAGTTCTTC | CASSESGTEQFF
TRBJ1-2 | TRBV5-1 | TRBD1 | TGCGCCAGCAGCTTCTTGGACAGGGGGCATGGCTACACCTTC | CASSFLDRGHGYTF
TRBJ1-1 | TRBV5-1 | TRBD1 | TGCGCCAGCAGCTTGGATCCAGGGGGCGCGAACACTGAAGCTTTCTTT | CASSLDPGGANTEAFF
TRBJ2-5 | TRBV18 | TRBD1 | TGTGCCAGCTCACCCAGCCGGACAGGGGGCTTTCTTTTTCAAGAGACCCAGTACTTC | CASSPSRTGGFLFQETQYF
TRBJ2-1 | TRBV2 | TRBD2 | TGTGCCAGCACGGGACTAGCGGGAAATGAGCAGTTCTTC | CASTGLAGNEQFF
TRBJ2-3 | TRBV7-9 | TRBD2 | TGTGCCAGCAGCTCCCGACTAGCGGGGACGCCAGATACGCAGTATTTT | CASSSRLAGTPDTQYF
TRBJ2-7 | TRBV2 | . | TGTGCCAGCAGTGAAAGAACAGGGCCACGTCCAACCTACGAGCAGTACTTC | CASSERTGPRPTYEQYF
TRBJ1-3 | TRBV7-8 | TRBD1 | TGTGCCAGCAGCCTCGGGACAGTGGCTGGAAACACCATATATTTT | CASSLGTVAGNTIYF
TRBJ2-3 | TRBV5-1 | . | TGCGCCAGCAGCTTGGAGGTAGCTCGGGGCACAGATACGCAGTATTTT | CASSLEVARGTDTQYF
TRBJ2-6 | TRBV5-1 | TRBD2 | TGCGCCAGCAGCTTGCGGGCGGGGGGGCCAGGGGCCAACGTCCTGACTTTC | CASSLRAGGPGANVLTF
TRBJ1-1 | TRBV7-3 | TRBD1 | TGTGCCAGCAGCTACGGGACAGGGGACACTGAAGCTTTCTTT | CASSYGTGDTEAFF
TRBJ2-1 | TRBV18 | . | TGTGCCAGCTCACCCCCCCAGGTGGATGAGCAGTTCTTC | CASSPPQVDEQFF
TRBJ2-5 | TRBV5-8 | TRBD2 | TGTGCCAGCAGCTCCGGCGCCGGGACTAGCTTAGAGACCCAGTACTTC | CASSSGAGTSLETQYF
TRBJ2-1 | TRBV5-1 | . | TGCGCCAGCAGCGAAGGGAGTGTCAATGAGCAGTTCTTC | CASSEGSVNEQFF
TRBJ1-2 | TRBV5-6 | TRBD1 | TGTGCCAGCAGCTTGTATAGGGGGCAGGCTAACTATGGCTACACCTTC | CASSLYRGQANYGYTF